A selection of T cell receptor beta chains follows, all from one sample in a study of blood T cell repertoires in COVID-19. Clones were sequenced by immunoSEQ multiplex PCR, and TCRdb holds only the in-frame ones, with some missing. The repertoire includes about 190,000 clones, roughly 87% of them detected once, and 20% to 25% sits in the top ten. The sequenced material came from peripheral blood. All receptors come from a man between 60 and 75 years old with active or convalescent COVID-19. Each CDR3 is given with its conserved first and last residue. The order of the fields is V gene, J gene, clone size, CDR3 protein. For some rows the clone size is stated as once, few or many, or as a class when expanded; others skip it.

TRBV9	TRBJ2-5	.	CASSAHGAVQETQYF
TRBV10-3	TRBJ2-1	once	CAIRGGPSSYNEQFF
TRBV4-1	TRBJ2-5	.	CASSQVGTSGGRQGTQYF
TRBV6-5	TRBJ2-7	.	CAAGFAGFYEQYF
TRBV11-3	TRBJ2-2	.	CASSPGQGAGTGELFF
TRBV12-5	TRBJ2-7	.	CASGLVRTGPYEQYF
TRBV5-1	TRBJ2-7	.	CASSLIGLAGVEQYF
TRBV30	TRBJ1-2	.	CAWSLGPGGGYTF
TRBV5-1	TRBJ2-2	.	CASSSRDTNTGELFF
TRBV15	TRBJ2-1	.	CATSRVAGVLYNEQFF
TRBV29-1	TRBJ1-2	.	CSVGERDSMNGYTF
TRBV2	TRBJ1-3	.	CASSARGQGGNTIYF
TRBV11-2	TRBJ1-6	once	CASSLALSVSPLHF
TRBV19	TRBJ1-2	.	CASTPTGVSGYTF
TRBV6-1	TRBJ2-1	.	CASSEGPFDEQFF
TRBV7-6	TRBJ2-2	.	CASSLTGNGELFF
TRBV5-1	TRBJ1-4	.	CASSPNYRTGNNEKLFF
TRBV5-1	TRBJ2-6	once	CASTTPGGLYSGANVLTF
TRBV5-6	TRBJ2-7	few	CASSLEQAYEQYF
TRBV5-1	TRBJ1-1	.	CASSPRDMNTEAFF
TRBV6-2/TRBV6-3	TRBJ2-5	.	CASSRFPTGQETQYF
TRBV21-1	TRBJ2-7	.	CASSKRTGEQTAYEQYF
TRBV29-1	TRBJ1-6	few	CSVVWTVGSPLHF
TRBV24-1	TRBJ2-1	.	CATSDALAGAKNEQFF
TRBV2	TRBJ1-2	once	CASARFYGYTF
TRBV3-1/TRBV3-2	TRBJ1-1	.	CASSPRAGVVNTEAFF
TRBV15	TRBJ2-7	.	CATTVRTGASEQYF
TRBV19	TRBJ2-7	.	CASSPTRDRGSYEQYF
TRBV14	TRBJ2-2	.	CASCVRLVGTGELFF
TRBV2	TRBJ1-5	once	CASSARDRTINQPQHF
TRBV5-1	TRBJ2-6	.	CASSSRSGANVLTF